These 9 T cell receptor beta chains were all obtained from the same sample, sequenced in a study of blood T cell repertoires in COVID-19. Data came from immunoSEQ multiplex PCR; TCRdb stores just in-frame clones and leaves some out. The top ten clones hold approximately 24% of a sample with approximately 16,000 clones, approximately 85% of them seen once. Sequencing was performed on peripheral blood. All receptors derive from an elderly man with active or convalescent COVID-19.

This clone occurred a few times. The J gene is TRBJ2-7, the V gene TRBV6-5; D ambiguous. Germline CDR1 MNHEY, CDR2 SVGAGI. The CDR3 is 13 amino acids. The V gene lost 10 bases and the J gene lost 0 bases, with 13 bases spanning the gap. CDR3 amino acids: CAIRTPYSYEQYF. DNA of the CDR3: TGTGCCATCCGTACACCTTACTCCTACGAGCAGTACTTC.

V is TRBV28 and J is TRBJ2-5; 13 bases map to TRBD2. Trimming at V came to 5 bases and at J to 1 base, leaving 1 base not matched to a gene. This CDR3 has 15 amino acids. Looked up from germline, CDR1 is MDHEN and CDR2 is SYDVKM. The CDR3: CASSRLAGGQETQYF. CDR3 DNA: TGTGCCAGCAGTCGACTAGCGGGGGGCCAAGAGACCCAGTACTTC. Full variable domain (remainder filled in from reference TRBV28 and TRBJ2-5): DVKVTQSSRYLVKRTGEKVFLECVQDMDHENMFWYRQDPGLGLRLIYFSYDVKMKEKGDIPEGYSVSREKKERFSLILESASTNQTSMYLCASSRLAGGQETQYFGPGTRLLVL.

The V gene is TRBV6-5, the J gene TRBJ1-2; 10 positions agree with TRBD1. Germline lookup yields CDR1 MNHEY and CDR2 SVGAGI. The CDR3 spans 14 residues. Trimming took 7 bases from V and 4 from J; bases not matched to a gene: 6. CDR3: CASTQTGGSYGYTF. In nucleotides, the CDR3 is TGTGCCAGCACCCAGACAGGGGGCAGCTATGGCTACACCTTC.

This sequence joins TRBV2 and TRBJ1-1, with D unresolved. This CDR3 contains 13 residues. Trimming removed 2 bases from V and 1 base from J, with 5 bases in between. The germline V gene has CDR1 SNHLY and CDR2 FYNNEI. The CDR3 here is CASSELENTEAFF. In DNA form, the CDR3 reads TGTGCCAGCAGTGAATTAGAGAACACTGAAGCTTTCTTT.

The chain uses TRBV13 and TRBJ2-7; D is perhaps TRBD1 (6 bases). V was shortened by 4 bases and J by 6 bases, with 16 bases between the two germline ends. This CDR3 region has 14 residues. The germline V gene encodes CDR1 PRHDT and CDR2 FYEKMQ (reference sequence). In DNA, the CDR3 is TGTGCCAGCAGCTCTAACAGGGTGGCAATCGAGCAGTACTTC. Amino acid sequence: CASSSNRVAIEQYF.

The chain is built from TRBV7-9 and TRBJ2-6; TRBD1 aligns across 8 bases. This CDR3 is 16 amino acids long. Germline trimming cut 3 bases from V and 3 bases from J; bases unmatched to any gene: 4. Germline CDR1 is SEHNR and CDR2 is FQNEAQ (reference sequence). CDR3 loop: CASSFRDRFGANVLTF. The CDR3 region has the DNA TGTGCCAGCAGCTTCCGGGACAGGTTTGGGGCCAACGTCCTGACTTTC.

This clone has a handful of counts. The CDR3 nucleotides read TGTGCCAGCAGCTTAGCCGACAGGGGATATACCGGGGAGCTGTTTTTT. This encodes CASSLADRGYTGELFF. V gene TRBV7-8 combines with J gene TRBJ2-2, with 8 bases that match TRBD1. The CDR3 runs 16 residues. V lost 0 bases to trimming and J lost 5 bases; unmatched junction nucleotides: 5. CDR1 is SGHVS, CDR2 FQNEAQ, per germline.

The chain couples TRBV24-1 to TRBJ2-1; 7 positions agree with TRBD1. V was clipped by 4 bases and J by 0 bases; unmatched bases: 2. The germline gives CDR1 KGHDR, CDR2 SFDVKD. The CDR3 contains 15 residues. CDR3 region: CATSEGQDSYNEQFF. CDR3 bases: TGTGCCACCAGTGAAGGACAGGACTCCTACAATGAGCAGTTCTTC.

V and J are TRBV5-4 and TRBJ2-3; 7 bases fit TRBD1. From germline, CDR1 is SGHNT and CDR2 YYREEE (reference sequence). CDR3 length: 16 amino acids. Unmatched junction bases numbered 8, after V lost 4 bases and J lost 0 bases. The CDR3 DNA sequence: TGTGCCAGCAGCATCCCGGGACAGACTAGCACAGATACGCAGTATTTT. Encoded protein: CASSIPGQTSTDTQYF.